The T cell receptor (beta chain) described here comes from a study of blood T cell repertoires in COVID-19. The germline V gene has CDR1 LGHNA and CDR2 YSLEER. This CDR3 has 17 amino acids. V lost 0 bases, J lost 6 bases, and 11 bases stayed unmatched. Some clones are missing from TCRdb's copy, which holds only in-frame ones; the method was immunoSEQ multiplex PCR. The sample records fewer than 600,000 clones, approximately 90% being singletons. The chain carries TRBV4-3 and TRBJ2-1; TRBD2 matches 7 bases. The receptor was isolated from a woman aged 40 to 50 who had recovered from COVID-19. The specimen was PBMCs or T cells enriched from blood (not recorded which). The CDR3 loop reads CASSQDLLGGRPNEQFF. In DNA form, the CDR3 reads TGCGCCAGCAGCCAAGATCTTCTGGGCGGGAGACCCAATGAGCAGTTCTTC.